Below are 27 T cell receptor beta chains sequenced from a single sample in a study of T cell responses to AZD1222 COVID-19 vaccine. TCRdb's copy holds only in-frame clones and misses some; the assay was immunoSEQ multiplex PCR. The sample yields approximately 130,000 clones, roughly nine tenths seen once. The sample was peripheral blood, taken 28 days after the second AZD1222 dose. The receptors come from an adult who received the AZD1222 COVID-19 vaccine.

The count of this clone is one. V usage is TRBV6-5 and J usage is TRBJ1-1; D is perhaps TRBD1 (6 bases). The length of the CDR3 is 13 residues. CDR1 is MNHEY, CDR2 SVGAGI, per germline. V gave up 2 bases and J gave up 6 bases, with 10 bases separating them. Written as DNA, the CDR3 is TGTGCCAGCAGTTACGACAGGCCTTCTGAAGCTTTCTTT. This sequence encodes CASSYDRPSEAFF.

The chain combines TRBV12-3 or TRBV12-4 with TRBJ1-2; D unclear. Between the trimmed V and J ends, which lost 5 bases and 8 bases, there was a span of 9 bases. The CDR3 has 11 residues. The CDR3 nucleotides read TGTGCCAGCAGTAAAATGGGGGGCTACACCTTC. The encoded protein is CASSKMGGYTF.

This chain uses TRBV20-1 with TRBJ1-5; a possible D gene is TRBD1 (6 bases). Trimming took 3 bases from V and 2 from J, leaving 20 bases between them. The length of the CDR3 is 17 residues. The germline V gene has CDR1 DFQATT and CDR2 SNEGSKA (reference sequence). CDR3 region: CSASRGPIGGGNQPQHF. CDR3 DNA sequence: TGCAGTGCTAGTAGGGGCCCTATAGGGGGGGGCAATCAGCCCCAGCATTTT.

The chain uses TRBV2 and TRBJ2-2; D remains ambiguous. CDR3 length: 12 amino acids. The V gene lost 5 bases and the J gene lost 9 bases, with 10 bases spanning the gap. Germline V gene data show CDR1 as SNHLY and CDR2 as FYNNEI. The CDR3 region has the DNA TGTGCCAGCAGTCAGAACTTGAGGGAGCTGTTTTTT. This sequence encodes CASSQNLRELFF. Supplemented by reference TRBV2 and TRBJ2-2, the full variable domain reads EPEVTQTPSHQVTQMGQEVILRCVPISNHLYFYWYRQILGQKVEFLVSFYNNEISEKSEIFDDQFSVERPDGSNFTLKIRSTKLEDSAMYFCASSQNLRELFFGEGSRLTVL.

The V call is TRBV6-5, the J call TRBJ1-2; D gene unclear. From germline, CDR1 is MNHEY and CDR2 SVGAGI. V gave up 8 bases and J gave up 0 bases, with 4 bases separating them. This CDR3 has 11 residues. CDR3: CASGANYGYTF. The CDR3 DNA follows: TGTGCCAGCGGAGCTAACTATGGCTACACCTTC.

The rearrangement uses TRBV3-1 (or the pseudogene TRBV3-2) and TRBJ1-5; 10 nucleotides agree with TRBD1. V trimming: 3 bases; J trimming: 6 bases; junction bases outside the gene matches: 5. Per the germline V gene, CDR1 is LGHDT and CDR2 is YNNKEL (reference sequence). The CDR3 covers 15 residues. CDR3 nucleotide sequence: TGTGCCAGCAGCCAGACAGGGGGCGCGGGTCAGCCCCAGCATTTT. Its protein is CASSQTGGAGQPQHF.

The chain employs TRBV12-3 or TRBV12-4 and TRBJ2-1; D assignment may be TRBD1 or TRBD2 (6 bases each). Trimming removed 8 bases at V and 9 bases at J, with 8 bases between. This CDR3 region has 10 residues. CDR3 nucleotides: TGTGCCAGCGGAGGGGGTGAGCAGTTCTTC. This encodes CASGGGEQFF.

The chain has TRBV4-1 and TRBJ1-4; 9 nucleotides align to TRBD1. The CDR3 covers 17 residues. Germline values: CDR1 MGHRA, CDR2 YSYEKL. With 2 bases clipped from V and 5 bases from J, the junction kept 9 bases outside the gene matches. CDR3 nucleotides: TGCGCCAGCAGCCAACTCTTGAGGGGACAGGGAAATGAAAAACTGTTTTTT. This gives the protein CASSQLLRGQGNEKLFF.

CDR3 DNA: TGTGCCAGTAGTCTCGGACTTTCTTCTAACACCATATATTTT. Residues: CASSLGLSSNTIYF. V usage is TRBV19 and J usage is TRBJ1-3; D is ambiguous. This CDR3 comprises 14 residues. CDR1 and CDR2 (germline): LNHDA, SQIVND (reference sequence). The V end was cut by 5 bases, the J end by 7 bases, with 15 bases between.

The rearrangement joins TRBV19 to TRBJ2-1, with 8 nucleotides matching TRBD2. Germline lookup yields CDR1 LNHDA and CDR2 SQIVND (reference sequence). The CDR3 has 16 residues. Trimming at V came to 0 bases and at J to 4 bases, leaving 5 bases not matched to a gene. CDR3 DNA sequence: TGTGCCAGTAGTATAGACGGCACTAGCGGATACAATGAGCAGTTCTTC. Its protein product is CASSIDGTSGYNEQFF. The full variable domain, rest sourced from reference TRBV19 and TRBJ2-1, is DGGITQSPKYLFRKEGQNVTLSCEQNLNHDAMYWYRQDPGQGLRLIYYSQIVNDFQKGDIAEGYSVSREKKESFPLTVTSAQKNPTAFYLCASSIDGTSGYNEQFFGPGTRLTVL.

This clone was seen just once. The V and J genes are TRBV7-9 and TRBJ1-2; a possible D gene is TRBD1 (6 bases). From germline, CDR1 is SEHNR and CDR2 FQNEAQ (reference sequence). This CDR3 is 13 amino acids long. V dropped 3 bases and J dropped 8 bases, with 13 bases sitting between them. CDR3 bases: TGTGCCAGCAGCTTGTCAAGGGGGGAAGGCTACACCTTC. Protein sequence: CASSLSRGEGYTF.

The chain couples TRBV10-3 to TRBJ1-3; D might be TRBD1 (5 bases). V dropped 7 bases and J dropped 0 bases, with 10 bases sitting between them. This CDR3 spans 14 amino acids. CDR1 and CDR2 (germline): ENHRY, SYGVKD. The CDR3 protein is CAIMRDGSGNTIYF. The CDR3 nucleotides are TGTGCCATCATGCGGGACGGCTCTGGAAACACCATATATTTT.

J is TRBJ1-2 and V is TRBV2; no firm D call. Germline V gene data show CDR1 as SNHLY and CDR2 as FYNNEI. The CDR3 runs 16 residues. Trimming took off 1 base at V and 4 bases at J, with 16 bases between the two ends. CDR3 DNA sequence: TGTGCCAGCAGTGAAGTCGCGGTCTGGGCTAGCTATGGCTACACCTTC. This sequence encodes CASSEVAVWASYGYTF.

V is TRBV5-1 and J is TRBJ2-5; TRBD2 aligns across 10 bases. This CDR3 contains 17 residues. The junction had 10 bases not matched to a gene; V was cut back by 4 bases and J by 1 base. Germline CDR1 SGHRS, CDR2 YFSETQ. The CDR3 bases are TGCGCCAGCAGCCCCCCGTTACTAGCGGGGCCCCAAGAGACCCAGTACTTC. Translation gives CASSPPLLAGPQETQYF. Full variable domain (rest looked up from reference TRBV5-1 and TRBJ2-5): KAGVTQTPRYLIKTRGQQVTLSCSPISGHRSVSWYQQTPGQGLQFLFEYFSETQRNKGNFPGRFSGRQFSNSRSEMNVSTLELGDSALYLCASSPPLLAGPQETQYFGPGTRLLVL.

V and J are TRBV11-2 and TRBJ2-7; 10 bases map to TRBD2. CDR1 SGHAT and CDR2 FQNNGV come from the germline V gene. This CDR3 is built from 15 residues. Trimming took 7 bases from V and 3 from J; bases not matched to a gene: 9. The CDR3 is CASTPGSGRYYEQYF. In DNA form, the CDR3 reads TGTGCCAGCACCCCGGGTAGCGGGAGGTACTACGAGCAGTACTTC.

The J gene is TRBJ1-6, the V gene TRBV27; D remains unclear. The CDR3 length is 16 residues. Germline CDR1 MNHEY, CDR2 SMNVEV (reference sequence). The V and J ends lost 6 bases and 10 bases respectively, with 22 bases between them. The CDR3 is CASRKMGGPSGSPLHF. CDR3 coding DNA: TGTGCCAGCAGGAAAATGGGTGGCCCTTCGGGCTCACCCCTCCACTTT.

V usage is TRBV11-3 and J usage is TRBJ1-3; D call uncertain. Between the trimmed V and J ends, which lost 4 bases and 0 bases, there was a span of 13 bases. Germline CDR1 and CDR2: SGHNT and YENEEA. This CDR3 spans 16 amino acids. The CDR3 protein is CASSSGSRLSGNTIYF. In DNA form, the CDR3 reads TGTGCCAGCAGCTCCGGTAGTAGGCTCTCTGGAAACACCATATATTTT.

The rearrangement joins TRBV11-2 to TRBJ1-1; 9 positions agree with TRBD1. J was trimmed by 12 bases and V by 0 bases; bases with no gene match: 8. Germline V lookup: CDR1 SGHAT, CDR2 FQNNGV. The CDR3 contains 14 residues. The CDR3 is CASSLDYGTGFTFF. The CDR3 nucleotides read TGTGCCAGCAGCTTAGATTATGGGACAGGGTTTACTTTCTTT.

This clone was recorded only once. No DNA is shown, since the ends of the CDR3 on it are uncertain; the CDR3 is the one TCRdb lists. The V gene is TRBV21-1, the J gene TRBJ1-2; TRBD1 was called by the table and not checked on the DNA. TRBV21-1 is given as a pseudogene. The CDR3 spans 15 residues, counting both ends. CDR3 loop: CASSKVGTGSYGYTF.

The chain has TRBV7-9 and TRBJ1-2; 7 bases fit TRBD1. The trim removed 5 bases at V and 5 bases at J, leaving 8 bases unmatched. The CDR3 sequence is 14 residues long. Germline V gene lookup returns CDR1 SEHNR and CDR2 FQNEAQ (reference sequence). The CDR3 DNA is TGTGCCAGCAGCCATTCAGGGGGGGCTTATGGCTACACCTTC. Protein product: CASSHSGGAYGYTF.

The chain has TRBV14 and TRBJ1-2; the match to TRBD1 covers 7 bases. The CDR3 is made up of 15 amino acids. Trimming at V came to 5 bases and at J to 8 bases, leaving 14 bases not matched to a gene. Looked up from germline, CDR1 is SGHDN and CDR2 is FVKESK. CDR3 loop: CASSSFSQGVEGYTF. For the CDR3, the DNA is TGTGCCAGCAGCTCATTTTCTCAGGGGGTAGAAGGCTACACCTTC.

The chain uses TRBV27 and TRBJ1-1, with D tentatively TRBD1 (5 bases). Germline V gene sequence: CDR1 MNHEY, CDR2 SMNVEV (reference sequence). Trimming stripped 1 base from V and 6 bases from J, with 12 bases between. This CDR3 region has 14 residues. This chain's CDR3 is CASSLFEGHSEAFF. In nucleotides, the CDR3 is TGTGCCAGCAGTTTATTTGAGGGGCACTCTGAAGCTTTCTTT.

V and J are TRBV4-2 and TRBJ1-1; D is perhaps TRBD1 (5 bases). The CDR3 consists of 15 residues. Germline-derived CDR1 and CDR2 are LGHNA and YNFKEQ. Between the trimmed V and J ends, which lost 1 base and 3 bases, there was a span of 12 bases. The CDR3 region is CASSQGPGEDTEAFF. For the CDR3, the DNA is TGTGCCAGCAGCCAAGGGCCGGGGGAAGACACTGAAGCTTTCTTT.

This chain connects TRBV18 to TRBJ1-1; the D gene is possibly TRBD1 (6 bases). V was trimmed by 2 bases and J by 3 bases, leaving 13 bases between them. This CDR3 contains 15 residues. Germline CDR1 is KGHSH and CDR2 is LQKENI. CDR3 nucleotides: TGTGCCAGCTCACCAGAGACAGGTTTGGACACTGAAGCTTTCTTT. Residues: CASSPETGLDTEAFF.

This clone was recorded once. Likely a read error: the CDR3 ends without its conserved phenylalanine or tryptophan. The DNA is omitted, as the CDR3 cannot be located on it reliably, and the CDR3 follows TCRdb's listing. The chain uses TRBV7-8 and TRBJ1-2; the table's D call, TRBD1, has no DNA check behind it. With termini counted, the CDR3 has 13 amino acids. CDR1 and CDR2 (germline): SGHVS, FQNEAQ. The CDR3 sequence: CASSSVDRGPQVI.

V is TRBV7-2 and J is TRBJ2-5; D is perhaps TRBD1 (6 bases). V was cut by 5 bases and J by 5 bases, with 18 bases left in between. Germline V lookup: CDR1 SGHTA, CDR2 FQGNSA. The CDR3 is 15 residues long. The CDR3 region is CASSERTGFFETQYF. The CDR3 DNA reads TGTGCCAGCAGCGAACGTACAGGGTTTTTCGAGACCCAGTACTTC.

This clone was picked up one time. The chain recombines TRBV9 with TRBJ2-1; D unresolved. Germline-derived CDR1 and CDR2 are SGDLS and YYNGEE. CDR3 length equals 14 residues. Trimming stripped 0 bases from V and 10 bases from J, with 14 bases between. CDR3 nucleotides: TGTGCCAGCAGCGTAGGGGGTCCCTCCCGAGAGCAGTTCTTC. Encoded protein: CASSVGGPSREQFF. The full variable domain, with the rest looked up from reference TRBV9 and TRBJ2-1, is DSGVTQTPKHLITATGQRVTLRCSPRSGDLSVYWYQQSLDQGLQFLIQYYNGEERAKGNILERFSAQQFPDLHSELNLSSLELGDSALYFCASSVGGPSREQFFGPGTRLTVL.